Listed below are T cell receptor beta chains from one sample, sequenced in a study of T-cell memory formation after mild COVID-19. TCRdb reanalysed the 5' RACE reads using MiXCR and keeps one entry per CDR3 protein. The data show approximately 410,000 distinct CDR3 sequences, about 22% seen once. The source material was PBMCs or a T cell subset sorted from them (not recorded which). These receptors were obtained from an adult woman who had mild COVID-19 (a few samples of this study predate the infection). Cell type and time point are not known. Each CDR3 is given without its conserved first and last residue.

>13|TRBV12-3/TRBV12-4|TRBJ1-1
ASSLGLNLNTEAF
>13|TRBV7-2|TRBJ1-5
ASSPSGQRNQPQH
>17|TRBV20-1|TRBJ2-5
SASWGSSGRRRGIETQY
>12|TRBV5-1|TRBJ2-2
ASSLGQVGGELF
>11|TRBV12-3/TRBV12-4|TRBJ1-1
ASSTGVNTEAF
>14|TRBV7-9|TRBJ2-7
ASSSALGQFRTLQY
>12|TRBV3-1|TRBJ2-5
ASSQDRRSRTQY
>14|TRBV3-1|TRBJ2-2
ASSRTGGAATGELF
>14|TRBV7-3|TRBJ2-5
ASSLSGRAQPETQY
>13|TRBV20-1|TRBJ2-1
SARGFGSSYNEQF
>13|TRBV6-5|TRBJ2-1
ASRSTLSSYNEQF
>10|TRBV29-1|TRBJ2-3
SAREGTDTQY
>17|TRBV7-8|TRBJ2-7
ASSLPRFVSGGVSYEQY
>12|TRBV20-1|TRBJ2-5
SARPTPGQETQY
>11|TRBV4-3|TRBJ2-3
ASSQGEGDTQY
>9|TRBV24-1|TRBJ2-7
ATSDLNEQY
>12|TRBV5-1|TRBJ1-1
ASSDGPVNTEAF
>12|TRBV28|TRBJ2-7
ASHSQGSRDEQY
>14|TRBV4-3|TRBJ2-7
ASSQAVAGRSYEQY
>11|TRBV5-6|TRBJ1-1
ASSLTKFTEAF
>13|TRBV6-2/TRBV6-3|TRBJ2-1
ATIEGTGDYNEQF
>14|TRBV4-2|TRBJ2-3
ASSQRIRTRTDTQY
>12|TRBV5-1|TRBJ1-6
ASSLQIYNSPLH
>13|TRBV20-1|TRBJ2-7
SATSSGTGAHEQY
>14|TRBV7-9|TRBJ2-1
ASSHILAGGPHEQF
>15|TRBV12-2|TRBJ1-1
ASRLALRTGWNREAF
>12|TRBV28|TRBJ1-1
ASRLRGLHTEAF
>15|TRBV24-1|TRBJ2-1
ATSDTNRGGWDNEQF
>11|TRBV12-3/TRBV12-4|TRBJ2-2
ASSLVKTGELF
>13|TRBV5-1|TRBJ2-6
ASSLGGNGANVLT
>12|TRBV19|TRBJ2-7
ASSITGSSYEQY
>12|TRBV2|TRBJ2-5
ASNNRGLQETQY
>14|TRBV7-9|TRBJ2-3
ASSPRLAGVSDTQY